The 11 T cell receptor beta chains below were found in one sample sequenced in a study of preoperative IRX-2 immunotherapy in early breast cancer. Treatment defined: preoperative locoregional IRX-2 cytokine immunotherapy. The method was immunoSEQ multiplex PCR; TCRdb's version includes in-frame clones alone and lacks a portion of them. This sample has about 19,000 clones, with 70% to 90% found just once. The sample in question was lymph node tissue, obtained after IRX-2 immunotherapy. The receptors shown here come from a human donor with breast cancer.

The genes are TRBV11-3 and TRBJ2-3; D perhaps matches TRBD2 (5 bases). The CDR3 covers 14 residues. The germline CDR1 and CDR2 sequences are SGHNT and YENEEA. V lost 1 base and J 6 bases, leaving 11 bases between the germline ends. The CDR3 DNA follows: TGTGCCAGCAGCTTAGTTAGCGTATTGGATACGCAGTATTTT. Translation gives CASSLVSVLDTQYF.

This chain joins TRBV11-3 and TRBJ2-7, with D perhaps matching TRBD2 (6 bases). V shed 1 base and J shed 3 bases, with 16 bases lying between them. The CDR3 length is 16 residues. CDR1 is SGHNT, CDR2 YENEEA, per germline. CDR3 sequence (DNA): TGTGCCAGCAGCTTAGGCAGGCCCCTGGGGGGCTACGAGCAGTACTTC. Encoded protein: CASSLGRPLGGYEQYF. Full variable domain (missing parts from reference TRBV11-3 and TRBJ2-7): EAGVVQSPRYKIIEKKQPVAFWCNPISGHNTLYWYLQNLGQGPELLIRYENEEAVDDSQLPKDRFSAERLKGVDSTLKIQPAELGDSAVYLCASSLGRPLGGYEQYFGPGTRLTVT.

This chain connects TRBV6-8 to TRBJ2-3, with no clear D. CDR3 size: 14 residues. Germline V gene lookup returns CDR1 MNHGY and CDR2 SAAAGT. V was trimmed by 0 bases and J by 4 bases, leaving 8 bases between them. Here the CDR3 DNA reads TGTGCCAGCAGTTACTCCCAGCGCTCAGATACGCAGTATTTT. Protein product: CASSYSQRSDTQYF.

This sequence joins TRBV6-8 and TRBJ1-6; 9 bases agree with TRBD1. Germline values: CDR1 MNHGY, CDR2 SAAAGT. There are 15 residues in the CDR3. Trimming at V came to 5 bases and at J to 8 bases, leaving 7 bases not matched to a gene. The CDR3 coding sequence is TGTGCCAGCAGTCGAGGGGACAGGGAATATTCACCCCTCCACTTT. Translation: CASSRGDREYSPLHF.

This chain joins TRBV12-5 and TRBJ1-2; D may be TRBD1 (6 bases). Germline CDR1 reads LGHNT; CDR2 reads FRNRAP. V was trimmed by 2 bases and J by 2 bases, leaving 6 bases between them. The CDR3 contains 13 residues. CDR3 sequence reads: CASGLTGNYGYTF. CDR3 nucleotides: TGTGCTAGTGGTTTGACAGGGAACTATGGCTACACCTTC.

V gene TRBV5-1 combines with J gene TRBJ2-7, with D unresolved. Germline V gene data show CDR1 as SGHRS and CDR2 as YFSETQ. The CDR3 contains 15 residues. Trimming removed 0 bases from V and 1 base from J, with 11 bases in between. This chain's CDR3 is CASSLEGYRSYEQYF. In DNA, the CDR3 is TGCGCCAGCAGCTTGGAAGGGTATAGGTCCTACGAGCAGTACTTC.

The V and J genes are TRBV18 and TRBJ1-1, with a tentative D call TRBD1 (6 bases). Trimming removed 3 bases at V and 7 bases at J, with 18 bases between. Looked up from germline, CDR1 is KGHSH and CDR2 is LQKENI. This CDR3 region has 15 residues. The DNA for the CDR3 is TGTGCCAGCTCACCCACCTCGACAGGCCTTCTTGAAGCTTTCTTT. This gives the protein CASSPTSTGLLEAFF.

This chain uses TRBV11-3 with TRBJ2-1, with 10 positions matching TRBD2. V gave up 3 bases and J gave up 6 bases; unmatched junction bases: 5. The CDR3 contains 15 residues. CDR1 and CDR2 (germline): SGHNT, YENEEA. CDR3 coding DNA: TGTGCCAGCAGCTTCTCGGCTAGCGGGAGCAATGAGCAGTTCTTC. Encoded protein: CASSFSASGSNEQFF. Filled out from reference TRBV11-3 and TRBJ2-1, the complete variable domain reads EAGVVQSPRYKIIEKKQPVAFWCNPISGHNTLYWYLQNLGQGPELLIRYENEEAVDDSQLPKDRFSAERLKGVDSTLKIQPAELGDSAVYLCASSFSASGSNEQFFGPGTRLTVL.

The chain combines TRBV5-1 with TRBJ2-3; the D is unclear. The CDR3 totals 15 residues. The V gene's germline CDR1 is SGHRS and CDR2 YFSETQ. Trimming stripped 4 bases from V and 5 bases from J, with 17 bases between. CDR3 region: CASSQIVGMGDTQYF. As DNA, the CDR3 is TGCGCCAGCAGCCAAATTGTGGGAATGGGAGATACGCAGTATTTT.

The rearrangement joins TRBV11-3 to TRBJ2-5; tentative D call: TRBD1 (5 bases). CDR1 SGHNT and CDR2 YENEEA come from the germline V gene. The CDR3 has 15 residues. Trimming pared 5 bases from V and 1 base from J, leaving 14 bases between. CDR3 nucleotide sequence: TGTGCCAGCAGCCTCTCAGGGATCGTCCAAGAGACCCAGTACTTC. It codes for CASSLSGIVQETQYF.

This chain uses TRBV18 with TRBJ1-5; tentative D call: TRBD1 (6 bases). The germline CDR1 and CDR2 sequences are KGHSH and LQKENI. The V and J ends lost 5 bases and 7 bases respectively, with 12 bases between them. This CDR3 has 13 residues. CDR3 in amino acids: CASSAGAEQPQHF. The DNA of the CDR3 is TGTGCCAGCTCAGCAGGGGCGGAACAGCCCCAGCATTTT.